This paragraph covers one TCR beta chain sequence. Its specificity is not known. Primers for the PCR totalled 60 Vbeta and 13 Jbeta. In the original processing: Some 11 million shared chains were among the 60 million to 80 million unique TCR beta chains that a later analysis counted. Assay: immunoSEQ multiplex PCR; the TCRdb copy retains only in-frame clones and omits some. V, J and clone size are those of that table, while D and trimming were read from the DNA. The data show more than 150,000 clones, 75% seen once. This specimen comes from a study of cytomegalovirus exposure and HLA in healthy donors. Study-wide results and limits: CMV serostatus alone was available as immune exposure information. According to a later analysis, most TCR beta chains associated with CMV appeared HLA-restricted.

From germline, CDR1 is LNHDA and CDR2 SQIVND (reference sequence). The V gene lost 4 bases and the J gene lost 4 bases, with 17 bases spanning the gap. This CDR3 has 15 amino acids. Sequencing was done on a sample of PBMCs. The V gene is TRBV19, the J gene TRBJ2-7; weak D call: TRBD2 (6 bases). This receptor was identified in a woman between 35 and 50 years old in good health and CMV-seropositive. Written as DNA, the CDR3 is TGTGCCAGTAGTACGCCTCCGGGACTCAATTACGAGCAGTACTTC. Its protein is CASSTPPGLNYEQYF.